Detailed here is one T cell receptor beta chain. Which antigen it targets is not known. No much larger clonotype is one base removed from it; base qualities were not supplied. For sequencing of the TCRbeta CDR3 region, genomic DNA was extracted from the sorted cells. TCRbeta CDR3 regions were sequenced using the immunoSEQ Assay. TCRdb holds this immuneACCESS table with in-frame rearrangements only. Some clones are missing; in checked studies, unresolved V genes explain under half, and the rest has no known cause. In this sample the table shows fewer than 70,000 clones, about 85% of which occur a single time. 2.5% to 3% of the sample is taken by the ten largest. The data originate from a study of OX40 agonist ivuxolimab in advanced cancers. Regarding the complete study: Ivuxolimab, which targeted the costimulatory receptor OX40 (CD134), was an agonistic, fully human IgG2 monoclonal antibody. Intravenous ivuxolimab was administered to patients every 2 weeks at six dose levels: 0.01, 0.1, 0.3, 1.5, 3 and 10 mg/kg. Among the roughly 52 dose-escalation patients, around 20 had hepatocellular carcinoma, 15 melanoma, 9 renal cell carcinoma and 9 head and neck cancer. In the dose-escalation cohort, nearly 85% of patients were male, and the mean age was around 60 years with a range of about 20 to 80. Prior anti-PD-1, anti-PD-L1 or anti-CTLA-4 therapy was permitted, and checkpoint inhibitors had been received by less than 45% of dose-escalation patients. Partial responses occurred in three dose-escalation patients: two with cutaneous melanoma and one with hepatocellular carcinoma. Peripheral TCRbeta sequencing was intended to test whether TCR sequence diversity was altered and clonal T-cell expansion was caused by ivuxolimab. The monotherapy dose-escalation portion (N of about 57 patients) of the phase I ivuxolimab trial is reported in the paper. Points the paper makes about the study in general: Partial responders in the 0.1-3.0 mg/kg groups had among the lowest normalized peripheral clonal expansion, especially among CD8+ T cells. Low levels of normalized T-cell clonal expansion were also shown by some nonresponding patients. At doses of 0.1 to 3.0 mg/kg, clonal expansion of both CD4+ and CD8+ blood T cells was observed from baseline to week 6. The antigen specificity of the clonally expanded peripheral T cells was not determined. After ivuxolimab, CD8+ T cells had more expanded clones than CD4+ T cells on average.

In the germline V gene (reference sequence), CDR1 corresponds to GTSNPN and CDR2 to SVGIG. V loses 0 bases, J loses 8 bases, and the germline ends lie 7 bases apart. The CDR3 runs 11 residues from the cysteine to the phenylalanine. Only the CDR3 DNA stays, 33 bases, in frame from base 1. The trial excluded patients who had a history of autoimmune disease or were on systemic immunosuppression. Peripheral blood for TCR sequencing was collected from all dose cohorts at baseline, on cycle 4 day 1, and on cycle 7 day 1. Samples were obtained from an open-label, multicenter, first-in-human phase I dose-escalation trial of ivuxolimab. Adults with locally advanced or metastatic melanoma, renal cell, hepatocellular, or head and neck squamous cell carcinoma were enrolled in the trial. Before TCR sequencing, CD4+ T cells and CD8+ T cells were sorted from peripheral blood as separate populations.

The chain is assembled from TRBV30 and TRBJ1-2, with no confidently assigned D gene. The source was CD4+ or CD8+ T cells sorted from blood, collected in a trial of the OX40 agonist ivuxolimab. The clonotype was recovered from an adult with an advanced solid tumor such as melanoma, head and neck, liver or kidney cancer. The sequenced DNA is TGTGCCTGGAGTGTAAAGCGAGGCTACACCTTC. It is translated as CAWSVKRGYTF.